The rows below give T cell receptor beta chains drawn from one sample of a study of HIV-infected patients and healthy controls. TCRdb redid the calling of the 5' RACE reads with MiXCR, one entry per CDR3 protein. Of tens of thousands of distinct CDR3 sequences listed, about 19% were seen once; the top ten hold about 1.5%. Sequencing was carried out using CD4+ T cells from blood. The source of these receptors is a human donor in good health. The CDR3 runs from the conserved cysteine through the conserved F or W. The D gene is left open where the match is weak. The listing skips clone size in some rows; elsewhere it reads once, few, many or a size class.

V gene: TRBV7-3; D gene: TRBD2; J gene: TRBJ2-3; clone size: once; CDR3 protein: CASSPGTTSGITDTQYF; CDR3 DNA: TGTGCCAGCAGCCCCGGCACGACTAGCGGCATCACAGATACGCAGTATTTT
V gene: TRBV7-2; D gene: TRBD2; J gene: TRBJ2-5; clone size: many; CDR3 protein: CASSLQAGGIQETQYF; CDR3 DNA: TGTGCCAGCAGCTTACAAGCGGGGGGGATCCAAGAGACCCAGTACTTC
V gene: TRBV5-5; D gene: .; J gene: TRBJ1-1; clone size: .; CDR3 protein: CASSKWGTEAFF; CDR3 DNA: TGTGCCAGCAGCAAATGGGGCACTGAAGCTTTCTTT
V gene: TRBV4-1; D gene: .; J gene: TRBJ2-3; clone size: .; CDR3 protein: CASSQDRARGTADTQYF; CDR3 DNA: TGCGCCAGCAGCCAAGATAGGGCTCGGGGGACCGCAGATACGCAGTATTTT
V gene: TRBV7-2; D gene: TRBD1; J gene: TRBJ1-5; clone size: medium-sized; CDR3 protein: CASSSQGALGQPQHF; CDR3 DNA: TGTGCCAGCAGCTCCCAGGGGGCGTTGGGTCAGCCCCAGCATTTT
V gene: TRBV7-8; D gene: TRBD2; J gene: TRBJ2-1; clone size: few; CDR3 protein: CASSLALLAGNEQFF; CDR3 DNA: TGTGCCAGCAGCTTAGCCCTATTAGCGGGCAATGAGCAGTTCTTC
V gene: TRBV5-1; D gene: .; J gene: TRBJ2-4; clone size: few; CDR3 protein: CATNLGGNIQYF; CDR3 DNA: TGCGCCACCAACCTCGGGGGTAACATTCAGTACTTC
V gene: TRBV11-2; D gene: .; J gene: TRBJ1-5; clone size: .; CDR3 protein: CASSLRGGQPQHF; CDR3 DNA: TGTGCCAGCAGCTTGAGGGGGGGGCAGCCCCAGCATTTT
V gene: TRBV12-3/TRBV12-4; D gene: .; J gene: TRBJ1-2; clone size: .; CDR3 protein: CASSLGRGWGNGYTF; CDR3 DNA: TGTGCCAGCAGTTTAGGACGAGGGTGGGGGAATGGCTACACCTTC
V gene: TRBV7-9; D gene: .; J gene: TRBJ1-2; clone size: many; CDR3 protein: CASSPPGVEGRTGYTF; CDR3 DNA: TGTGCCAGCAGCCCTCCCGGGGTTGAAGGGCGTACTGGCTACACCTTC
V gene: TRBV3-1; D gene: TRBD1; J gene: TRBJ2-1; clone size: .; CDR3 protein: CASSPDRDVNEQFF; CDR3 DNA: TGTGCCAGCAGCCCGGACAGGGACGTCAATGAGCAGTTCTTC
V gene: TRBV19; D gene: TRBD1; J gene: TRBJ2-5; clone size: few; CDR3 protein: CASSIPGQGSSAQYF; CDR3 DNA: TGTGCCAGTAGTATCCCGGGACAGGGGAGTTCGGCCCAGTACTTC
V gene: TRBV10-3; D gene: .; J gene: TRBJ2-3; clone size: few; CDR3 protein: CAIKAGALSTDTQYF; CDR3 DNA: TGTGCCATCAAGGCTGGGGCGCTAAGCACAGATACGCAGTATTTT
V gene: TRBV7-8; D gene: TRBD1; J gene: TRBJ1-2; clone size: few; CDR3 protein: CASSPGWGQGGHGYTF; CDR3 DNA: TGTGCCAGCAGCCCTGGATGGGGACAGGGAGGTCATGGCTACACCTTC
V gene: TRBV12-3/TRBV12-4; D gene: .; J gene: TRBJ1-2; clone size: .; CDR3 protein: CASSKQESNYGYTF; CDR3 DNA: TGTGCCAGCAGTAAACAAGAATCTAACTATGGCTACACCTTC
V gene: TRBV6-6; D gene: TRBD1; J gene: TRBJ1-2; clone size: .; CDR3 protein: CASSYSLLKDRTYGYTF; CDR3 DNA: TGTGCCAGCAGTTACTCCCTGCTCAAGGACAGGACCTATGGCTACACCTTC
V gene: TRBV6-5; D gene: .; J gene: TRBJ1-1; clone size: .; CDR3 protein: CASSSTSLNTEAFF; CDR3 DNA: TGTGCCAGCAGTTCGACATCATTGAACACTGAAGCTTTCTTT
V gene: TRBV18; D gene: TRBD1; J gene: TRBJ2-3; clone size: .; CDR3 protein: CASSPDRVDTQYF; CDR3 DNA: TGTGCCAGCTCACCAGACAGGGTCGATACGCAGTATTTT
V gene: TRBV7-9; D gene: .; J gene: TRBJ1-3; clone size: many; CDR3 protein: CASSLAGLPGNTIYF; CDR3 DNA: TGTGCCAGCAGCTTGGCAGGGTTGCCTGGAAACACCATATATTTT
V gene: TRBV4-2; D gene: .; J gene: TRBJ1-1; clone size: .; CDR3 protein: CASSRSNRGDTEAFF; CDR3 DNA: TGTGCCAGCAGCCGTTCCAATCGGGGTGATACTGAAGCTTTCTTT
V gene: TRBV20-1; D gene: TRBD2; J gene: TRBJ2-7; clone size: many; CDR3 protein: CSAPTGTSSYEQYF; CDR3 DNA: TGCAGTGCTCCGACCGGGACTAGCTCCTACGAGCAGTACTTC
V gene: TRBV25-1; D gene: .; J gene: TRBJ1-6; clone size: .; CDR3 protein: CASRRDSTFPLHF; CDR3 DNA: TGTGCCAGCAGACGGGACTCTACCTTTCCCCTCCACTTT
V gene: TRBV5-4; D gene: .; J gene: TRBJ2-6; clone size: .; CDR3 protein: CASSLGVSSGANVLTF; CDR3 DNA: TGTGCCAGCAGCTTGGGTGTGTCCTCTGGGGCCAACGTCCTGACTTTC
V gene: TRBV9; D gene: .; J gene: TRBJ1-1; clone size: many; CDR3 protein: CASSVALGGDTEAFF; CDR3 DNA: TGTGCCAGCAGCGTAGCTCTCGGCGGAGACACTGAAGCTTTCTTT
V gene: TRBV7-9; D gene: .; J gene: TRBJ1-6; clone size: .; CDR3 protein: CASSQRDATSKGSSPLHF; CDR3 DNA: TGTGCCAGCAGCCAAAGGGACGCGACATCCAAAGGTTCTTCACCCCTCCACTTT
V gene: TRBV12-3/TRBV12-4; D gene: TRBD2; J gene: TRBJ2-3; clone size: few; CDR3 protein: CASSFGLAGGSADTQYF; CDR3 DNA: TGTGCCAGCAGTTTCGGACTAGCGGGAGGGAGCGCAGATACGCAGTATTTT
V gene: TRBV4-3; D gene: .; J gene: TRBJ1-2; clone size: many; CDR3 protein: CASSQERGVAGTLRGYTF; CDR3 DNA: TGCGCCAGCAGCCAAGAACGAGGTGTGGCAGGGACTCTTCGGGGCTACACCTTC
V gene: TRBV30; D gene: .; J gene: TRBJ2-7; clone size: .; CDR3 protein: CAWSVPPSSYEQYF; CDR3 DNA: TGTGCCTGGAGTGTTCCCCCTTCCTCCTACGAGCAGTACTTC
V gene: TRBV29-1; D gene: .; J gene: TRBJ2-1; clone size: .; CDR3 protein: CSVEARFYDTDNEQFF; CDR3 DNA: TGCAGCGTTGAAGCGCGCTTCTACGACACGGACAATGAGCAGTTCTTC
V gene: TRBV29-1; D gene: .; J gene: TRBJ2-7; clone size: .; CDR3 protein: CSVGAGTSYEQYF; CDR3 DNA: TGCAGCGTTGGTGCCGGGACATCCTACGAGCAGTACTTC
V gene: TRBV29-1; D gene: .; J gene: TRBJ2-1; clone size: many; CDR3 protein: CSVRRTAAYNEQFF; CDR3 DNA: TGCAGCGTTCGAAGGACAGCCGCCTACAATGAGCAGTTCTTC
V gene: TRBV18; D gene: .; J gene: TRBJ1-5; clone size: many; CDR3 protein: CASSQGGALGQPQHF; CDR3 DNA: TGTGCCAGCTCACAGGGAGGGGCCCTGGGTCAGCCCCAGCATTTT
V gene: TRBV18; D gene: .; J gene: TRBJ1-1; clone size: .; CDR3 protein: CASSQQGLPLAGDTEAFF; CDR3 DNA: TGTGCCAGCTCCCAACAGGGACTCCCCTTGGCTGGGGACACTGAAGCTTTCTTT
V gene: TRBV7-8; D gene: .; J gene: TRBJ1-1; clone size: many; CDR3 protein: CASSLMTRATNTEAFF; CDR3 DNA: TGTGCCAGCAGCCTCATGACGAGGGCTACGAACACTGAAGCTTTCTTT
V gene: TRBV18; D gene: TRBD1; J gene: TRBJ1-6; clone size: .; CDR3 protein: CASSLTGGEDSPLHF; CDR3 DNA: TGTGCCAGCTCACTTACAGGGGGTGAGGATTCACCCCTCCACTTT
V gene: TRBV27; D gene: .; J gene: TRBJ2-1; clone size: few; CDR3 protein: CASSLSEYNEQFF; CDR3 DNA: TGTGCCAGCAGTTTAAGCGAGTACAATGAGCAGTTCTTC
V gene: TRBV4-3; D gene: TRBD1; J gene: TRBJ2-1; clone size: few; CDR3 protein: CASSTLGSGTGAYNEQFF; CDR3 DNA: TGCGCCAGCAGCACTCTAGGTTCCGGGACAGGGGCCTACAATGAGCAGTTCTTC
V gene: TRBV29-1; D gene: .; J gene: TRBJ1-1; clone size: few; CDR3 protein: CSVDDRLEAFF; CDR3 DNA: TGCAGCGTTGACGACAGGCTAGAAGCTTTCTTT
V gene: TRBV6-1; D gene: .; J gene: TRBJ1-2; clone size: many; CDR3 protein: CASSTGQFRASGYTF; CDR3 DNA: TGTGCCAGCAGTACCGGACAGTTTCGTGCTTCGGGCTACACCTTC
V gene: TRBV11-2; D gene: TRBD1; J gene: TRBJ1-1; clone size: .; CDR3 protein: CASSKQITGGTEAFF; CDR3 DNA: TGTGCCAGCAGCAAACAAATAACAGGGGGCACTGAAGCTTTCTTT
V gene: TRBV25-1; D gene: TRBD1; J gene: TRBJ1-1; clone size: few; CDR3 protein: CASSEPGQGLAEAFF; CDR3 DNA: TGTGCCAGCAGTGAACCGGGACAGGGGCTCGCTGAAGCTTTCTTT
V gene: TRBV2; D gene: TRBD1; J gene: TRBJ1-1; clone size: few; CDR3 protein: CASRDRASPNTEAFF; CDR3 DNA: TGTGCCAGCAGGGACAGGGCCAGTCCGAACACTGAAGCTTTCTTT
V gene: TRBV4-1; D gene: .; J gene: TRBJ2-1; clone size: many; CDR3 protein: CASSQLEAGPVNEQFF; CDR3 DNA: TGCGCCAGCAGCCAACTGGAGGCGGGACCCGTAAATGAGCAGTTCTTC
V gene: TRBV2; D gene: .; J gene: TRBJ1-6; clone size: .; CDR3 protein: CASSEAENSPLHF; CDR3 DNA: TGTGCCAGCAGTGAAGCAGAAAATTCACCCCTCCACTTT
V gene: TRBV12-3/TRBV12-4; D gene: .; J gene: TRBJ1-5; clone size: .; CDR3 protein: CASSLASTLSNQPQHF; CDR3 DNA: TGTGCCAGCAGTTTAGCCTCTACCCTCAGCAATCAGCCCCAGCATTTT
V gene: TRBV11-2; D gene: TRBD2; J gene: TRBJ2-3; clone size: .; CDR3 protein: CASSPGRGISTDTQYF; CDR3 DNA: TGTGCCAGCAGCCCTGGGCGGGGGATAAGCACAGATACGCAGTATTTT
V gene: TRBV11-2; D gene: TRBD1; J gene: TRBJ2-3; clone size: medium-sized; CDR3 protein: CASSPGHGTDTDTQYF; CDR3 DNA: TGTGCCAGCAGCCCAGGCCACGGGACAGACACAGATACGCAGTATTTT
V gene: TRBV5-4; D gene: TRBD2; J gene: TRBJ2-3; clone size: few; CDR3 protein: CASSPHGTSGKFTQYF; CDR3 DNA: TGTGCCAGCAGCCCGCACGGGACTAGCGGGAAGTTCACGCAGTATTTT
V gene: TRBV10-3; D gene: .; J gene: TRBJ2-3; clone size: many; CDR3 protein: CAISEPPTDTQYF; CDR3 DNA: TGTGCCATCAGTGAGCCCCCCACAGATACGCAGTATTTT
V gene: TRBV4-2; D gene: .; J gene: TRBJ1-1; clone size: .; CDR3 protein: CASSQDWGHRVNTEAFF; CDR3 DNA: TGTGCCAGCAGCCAAGATTGGGGGCACAGGGTCAACACTGAAGCTTTCTTT
V gene: TRBV10-3; D gene: .; J gene: TRBJ1-2; clone size: many; CDR3 protein: CAIRLEQGPYGYTF; CDR3 DNA: TGTGCCATCAGGCTGGAGCAGGGACCCTATGGCTACACCTTC
V gene: TRBV6-5; D gene: TRBD2; J gene: TRBJ2-7; clone size: many; CDR3 protein: CASSPSGTFYEQYF; CDR3 DNA: TGTGCCAGCAGTCCTAGCGGGACCTTCTACGAGCAGTACTTC
V gene: TRBV12-3/TRBV12-4; D gene: .; J gene: TRBJ2-2; clone size: many; CDR3 protein: CASSWLAGDRAGELFF; CDR3 DNA: TGTGCCAGCAGTTGGTTAGCAGGGGACCGGGCCGGGGAGCTGTTTTTT
V gene: TRBV4-3; D gene: .; J gene: TRBJ2-6; clone size: many; CDR3 protein: CASSPPRTVSSGANVLTF; CDR3 DNA: TGCGCCAGCAGCCCTCCGCGGACCGTTAGCTCTGGGGCCAACGTCCTGACTTTC
V gene: TRBV20-1; D gene: .; J gene: TRBJ1-1; clone size: .; CDR3 protein: CSARGHLQSEAFF; CDR3 DNA: TGCAGTGCTAGGGGACATCTCCAATCTGAAGCTTTCTTT